This T cell receptor (beta chain) was sequenced for a study of blood T cells in healthy people across ages. Study-level results: Calculation of diversity from one million T cells yielded estimates considered to be underestimates. It was the long-lived donors that had more naive CD4+ cells and higher diversity than aged donors.

Isolated per sample were at least 7 million PBMCs. Points on this clonotype: What it recognizes is unknown.

Germline V lookup: CDR1 SEHNR, CDR2 FQNEAQ (reference sequence). Trimming removed 5 bases at V and 2 bases at J, with 16 bases between. The CDR3 runs 15 residues. A second PCR of about 6 to 11 cycles used a sample-barcoded 5' primer and a J-beta primer mix. TCRdb analysed the 5' RACE reads with MiXCR anew, one entry per CDR3 protein. The table records hundreds of thousands of distinct CDR3 sequences, 55% to 70% of them present only once. This sequence originates from a young man in good health. The sample was blood. V is TRBV7-9 and J is TRBJ2-7; D ambiguous. The CDR3 here is CASSQSGVSTYEQYF. CDR3 DNA: TGTGCCAGCAGCCAAAGTGGGGTCTCCACCTACGAGCAGTACTTC.